This T cell receptor beta chain was sequenced in a study of blood T cell repertoires in COVID-19 (dated by TCRdb to the early 2020s). Looking at the study overall: Samples covering the acute and convalescent phases of COVID-19 were provided by collaborators in the United States, Italy and Spain. The material from the prospective study consisted of cDNA or gDNA derived from T cells, B-cell-depleted T cells, or PBMCs. Subjects who had been exposed to COVID-19, were actively infected with it, or had recovered from it provided the deeply sampled blood TCRbeta repertoires that made up the dataset. A freely available public database, intended as a resource for researchers studying the immune response to SARS-CoV-2, is where the repertoires were released. Samples were obtained from the ongoing ImmuneRACE study (first 160 participants) and from 1,000 to 1,500 subjects provided by 6 global collaborators. Nearly every sample came with metadata listing a de-identified subject ID, COVID-19 status, age in years and sex. Where available, HLA class I and class II types were obtained from metadata supplied by the sample provider rather than from assay-based typing.

Results the study describes overall, beyond this receptor: Clinical and demographic metadata were provided uncurated, with the amount varying by source and participant.

The immunoSEQ Assay, a bias-controlled multiplex PCR, was used to amplify TCRbeta CDR3 regions from genomic DNA. On the authors' methods: Within the assay, amplification of reference gene primers was used to estimate how many nucleated cells each sample contained. Sequence reads were collapsed and filtered to measure the absolute abundance of every unique TCRbeta CDR3 rearrangement. For each sample, productive Simpson clonality was calculated as the square root of Simpson's diversity index over productive rearrangements. Here the immuneACCESS table is served through TCRdb, limited to in-frame sequences with V and J called. Missing clones are a known gap in these copies; in checked studies unresolved V genes cover under half, and the rest lacks a known reason. From that table come the V and J calls and clone size; the DNA was used to work out D and trimming. The table for this sample lists roughly 400,000 clones; around 87% of them were counted only once. Of the sample, over 2% falls within the top ten clones.

As for this clone: Which antigen it targets is not known. Per-base qualities were not stored, and no clone one base away is much larger.

One collaborating source in Seattle enrolled patients during active infection and followed them longitudinally through the course of disease. Each collaborating institution followed its own protocols to collect whole blood in K2EDTA tubes. For TCRbeta analysis, collaborator samples were shipped as frozen whole blood, as isolated PBMCs, or as DNA extracted from either sample type. The clonotype comes from an older woman with COVID-19, enrolled during active disease. Sequencing was done on a sample of peripheral blood.

The bases are TGTGCCAGCAGGAGCCTAGCTAACTATGGCTACACCTTC. Its product reads: CASRSLANYGYTF. The rearranged segments are TRBV27 and TRBJ1-2, with the D gene not clear enough to name. V loses 6 bases of germline sequence and J loses 0 bases, and the interval between the two ends is 8 bases. CDR1 and CDR2 (MNHEY, SMNVEV) derive from the germline V gene (reference sequence). The CDR3 contains 13 residues, cysteine and phenylalanine counted. The read is trimmed to its CDR3 DNA, 39 bases read in frame from base 1.